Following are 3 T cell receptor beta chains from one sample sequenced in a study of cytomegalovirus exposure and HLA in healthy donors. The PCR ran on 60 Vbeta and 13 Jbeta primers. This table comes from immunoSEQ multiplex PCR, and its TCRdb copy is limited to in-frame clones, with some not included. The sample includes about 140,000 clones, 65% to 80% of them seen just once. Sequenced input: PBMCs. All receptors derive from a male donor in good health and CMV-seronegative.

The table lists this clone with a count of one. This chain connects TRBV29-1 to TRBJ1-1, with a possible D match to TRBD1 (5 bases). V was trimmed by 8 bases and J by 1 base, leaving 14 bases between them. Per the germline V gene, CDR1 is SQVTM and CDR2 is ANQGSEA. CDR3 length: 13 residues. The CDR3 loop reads CSSATTGNTEAFF. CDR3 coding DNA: TGCAGCAGTGCGACAACAGGGAACACTGAAGCTTTCTTT.

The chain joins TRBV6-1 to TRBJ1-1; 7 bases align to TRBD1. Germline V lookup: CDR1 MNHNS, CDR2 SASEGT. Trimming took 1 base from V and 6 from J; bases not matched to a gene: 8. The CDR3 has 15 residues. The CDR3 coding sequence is TGTGCCAGCAGTGAAGTAAGGGGGCGCATGGCTGAAGCTTTCTTT. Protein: CASSEVRGRMAEAFF.

DNA for the CDR3: TGCGCCAGCAGCCAAGGACTAGCGGGTCAAGAGACCCAGTACTTC. Protein: CASSQGLAGQETQYF. The chain combines TRBV5-1 with TRBJ2-5; the match to TRBD2 covers 11 bases. The V segment lost 4 bases and the J segment 2 bases; nucleotides outside the gene matches: 4. The CDR3 is 15 residues long. Germline CDR1 reads SGHRS; CDR2 reads YFSETQ.